Below are 18 T cell receptor beta chains sequenced from a single sample in a study of blood T cells in healthy people across ages. With a J-beta primer mix and a sample-barcoded 5' primer, a second PCR ran about 7 to 12 cycles. TCRdb itself ran the 5' RACE reads through MiXCR, one entry per CDR3 protein. This sample has 1,500,000 or so distinct CDR3 sequences; roughly 43% occur once, and the top ten carry 4%. The specimen sequenced was blood. The origin of the receptors is a woman between 18 and 29 years old in good health.

This chain links TRBV3-1 with TRBJ2-3, with 7 nucleotides matching TRBD1. The CDR3 sequence is 16 residues long. Germline V gene data show CDR1 as LGHDT and CDR2 as YNNKEL (reference sequence). Trimming took 4 bases from V and 2 from J; bases not matched to a gene: 9. The CDR3 nucleotides read TGTGCCAGCAGCCCCCGTTCCAGGGGGAACACAGATACGCAGTATTTT. Translation gives CASSPRSRGNTDTQYF.

This clonotype turned up a few times. The J gene is TRBJ2-1, the V gene TRBV4-3; 7 bases agree with TRBD2. Germline CDR1 LGHNA, CDR2 YSLEER. Germline trimming cut 2 bases from V and 5 bases from J; bases unmatched to any gene: 3. CDR3 length: 14 residues. Here the CDR3 reads CASSQLAANNEQFF. CDR3 sequence (DNA): TGCGCCAGCAGCCAACTAGCGGCCAACAATGAGCAGTTCTTC.

This chain uses TRBV14 with TRBJ2-5; a possible D gene is TRBD2 (5 bases). Germline assignment: CDR1 SGHDN and CDR2 FVKESK. The CDR3 covers 15 residues. V was cut by 3 bases and J by 7 bases, with 18 bases left in between. In DNA form, the CDR3 reads TGTGCCAGCAGCCAGACGTTTCGACGGAGCGGGACCCAGTACTTC. The encoded protein is CASSQTFRRSGTQYF.

This chain connects TRBV20-1 to TRBJ1-2; D gene ambiguous. The V end was cut by 4 bases, the J end by 1 base, with 10 bases between. Germline V gene sequence: CDR1 DFQATT, CDR2 SNEGSKA (reference sequence). There are 13 residues in the CDR3. CDR3 in amino acids: CSAMEQRNYGYTF. The DNA of the CDR3 is TGCAGTGCTATGGAACAGCGTAACTATGGCTACACCTTC.

The rearrangement links TRBV28 to TRBJ2-7; unclear D gene. Trimming removed 2 bases at V and 7 bases at J, with 15 bases between. Germline CDR1 and CDR2: MDHEN and SYDVKM. This CDR3 has 14 amino acids. In nucleotides, the CDR3 is TGTGCCAGCAGTTTAACGCGGAGCTACAATGAGCAGTACTTC. Translation gives CASSLTRSYNEQYF.

CDR3 sequence: CASSPAAQNYGYTF. As DNA, the CDR3 is TGTGCCAGCTCACCCGCGGCGCAGAACTATGGCTACACCTTC. The genes are TRBV18 and TRBJ1-2; D is unresolved. There are 14 residues in the CDR3. Trimming pared 3 bases from V and 2 bases from J, leaving 10 bases between. Looked up from germline, CDR1 is KGHSH and CDR2 is LQKENI.

Here the CDR3 reads CASSLTSESTDTQYF. The CDR3 region has the DNA TGTGCCAGCAGCTTAACTAGCGAGAGCACAGATACGCAGTATTTT. The chain is built from TRBV7-6 and TRBJ2-3; TRBD2 agrees at 7 bases. In germline, CDR1 is SGHVS, CDR2 FNYEAQ. V lost 2 bases to trimming and J lost 0 bases; unmatched junction nucleotides: 2. This CDR3 comprises 15 residues.

Only one count was recorded for this clonotype. The rearrangement joins TRBV12-3 or TRBV12-4 to TRBJ1-2, with no clear D. Trimming removed 0 bases from V and 3 bases from J, with 8 bases in between. CDR3 length: 14 amino acids. The CDR3 region is CASSLAARYYGYTF. The CDR3 DNA reads TGTGCCAGCAGTTTAGCCGCAAGGTACTATGGCTACACCTTC.

This clonotype was seen only a few times. The V and J genes are TRBV28 and TRBJ1-2; D not certain. The germline gives CDR1 MDHEN, CDR2 SYDVKM. V was shortened by 3 bases and J by 5 bases, with 16 bases between the two germline ends. This CDR3 is built from 15 residues. CDR3 in amino acids: CASSFQGVQRYGYTF. CDR3 coding DNA: TGTGCCAGCAGTTTTCAAGGCGTTCAGAGGTATGGCTACACCTTC.

The chain carries TRBV5-1 and TRBJ2-1; D not resolved. This CDR3 has 16 residues. V lost 3 bases and J 1 base, leaving 14 bases between the germline ends. CDR1 SGHRS and CDR2 YFSETQ come from the germline V gene. The CDR3 protein is CASSYLGISSYNEQFF. CDR3 DNA: TGCGCCAGCAGCTATCTTGGGATATCTTCCTACAATGAGCAGTTCTTC. Complete variable domain (other parts from reference TRBV5-1 and TRBJ2-1): KAGVTQTPRYLIKTRGQQVTLSCSPISGHRSVSWYQQTPGQGLQFLFEYFSETQRNKGNFPGRFSGRQFSNSRSEMNVSTLELGDSALYLCASSYLGISSYNEQFFGPGTRLTVL.

This clonotype has a handful of counts. The V and J genes are TRBV27 and TRBJ1-2; D not certain. CDR1 is MNHEY and CDR2 is SMNVEV in the germline V gene (reference sequence). The CDR3 consists of 15 residues. Trimming cost V 0 bases and J 8 bases, with 16 bases left between them. In DNA form, the CDR3 reads TGTGCCAGCAGTTTATCGAGGACCGGTGTTTGGGGCTACACCTTC. It codes for CASSLSRTGVWGYTF.

J is TRBJ1-6 and V is TRBV7-2, with D perhaps matching TRBD1 (5 bases). In germline, CDR1 is SGHTA, CDR2 FQGNSA. This CDR3 region has 13 residues. The germline V and J ends were trimmed by 4 bases and 5 bases, with 6 bases remaining between them. Here the CDR3 DNA reads TGTGCCAGCAGCTCGGGGCATAATTCACCCCTCCACTTT. This sequence encodes CASSSGHNSPLHF. The variable domain in full, completed from reference TRBV7-2 and TRBJ1-6, reads GAGVSQSPSNKVTEKGKDVELRCDPISGHTALYWYRQSLGQGLEFLIYFQGNSAPDKSGLPSDRFSAERTGGSVSTLTIQRTQQEDSAVYLCASSSGHNSPLHFGNGTRLTVT.

This clonotype was detected only a few times. The J gene is TRBJ2-3, the V gene TRBV4-3, with a weak D call TRBD2 (7 bases). CDR3 length equals 17 residues. The germline CDR1 and CDR2 sequences are LGHNA and YSLEER. V was clipped by 0 bases and J by 4 bases, with 17 bases between them. The CDR3 region has the DNA TGCGCCAGCAGCCAAGATGGAGGGGGGGGGAGCCCAGATACGCAGTATTTT. This encodes CASSQDGGGGSPDTQYF.

The V call is TRBV5-1, the J call TRBJ2-5, with D unresolved. There are 14 residues in the CDR3. V lost 0 bases, J lost 11 bases, and 17 bases lay in between. Germline loops: CDR1 SGHRS, CDR2 YFSETQ. The CDR3 nucleotides are TGCGCCAGCAGCTTGGGCCAGCTTACCAATGAGCAGTACTTC. Its translation is CASSLGQLTNEQYF.

CDR3 region: CASSAQRFGTTWKYF. The CDR3 DNA reads as TGTGCCAGTAGTGCCCAGCGGTTTGGGACTACATGGAAGTACTTC. The rearrangement joins TRBV19 to TRBJ2-5, with 7 bases fitting TRBD2. The CDR3 has 15 amino acids. Germline lookup yields CDR1 LNHDA and CDR2 SQIVND (reference sequence). J was trimmed by 12 bases and V by 5 bases; bases with no gene match: 18.

This clonotype was counted only a few times. This may be a read error: a much more frequent sequence differs by one nucleotide. The gene calls are TRBV18 and TRBJ1-1; D perhaps matches TRBD1 (6 bases). The CDR3 contains 13 residues. Germline V gives CDR1 KGHSH, CDR2 LQKENI. The CDR3 loop reads CASPPTGWTEAFF. In DNA, the CDR3 is TGTGCCAGCCCACCGACAGGTTGGACTGAAGCTTTCTTT.

This clonotype turned up a few times. The chain recombines TRBV4-1 with TRBJ1-5; unclear D gene. The V end was cut by 2 bases, the J end by 0 bases, with 8 bases between. Germline assignment: CDR1 MGHRA and CDR2 YSYEKL. The CDR3 loop spans 15 amino acids. As DNA, the CDR3 is TGCGCCAGCAGCCAACTGGGCCTTAGCAATCAGCCCCAGCATTTT. Protein product: CASSQLGLSNQPQHF.

The chain has TRBV12-3 or TRBV12-4 and TRBJ1-3; TRBD1 is a possible D gene (6 bases). V lost 2 bases to trimming and J lost 4 bases, with 9 bases between them. The CDR3 length is 14 residues. The CDR3 here is CASSLQGLGNTIYF. In DNA form, the CDR3 reads TGTGCCAGCAGTTTACAGGGGCTGGGAAACACCATATATTTT.